The present T cell receptor beta chain was sequenced within a study of blood T cell repertoires in COVID-19. For the study at large: Acute and convalescent COVID-19 samples came from the United States, Italy and Spain. T cells, B-cell-depleted T cells, or PBMCs provided the cDNA or gDNA that served as material.

In the authors' methods: Estimation of nucleated cell counts relied on the amplification of reference gene primers. The data were produced by immunoSEQ multiplex PCR, yet TCRdb's version contains in-frame clones alone and is incomplete. For V, J and clone size, that table is used; D and trimming come from the DNA. Of roughly 110,000 clones in the sample, 84% were seen once. This CDR3 is 14 amino acids long. Germline V gives CDR1 LNHDA, CDR2 SQIVND (reference sequence). Trimming cost V 6 bases and J 4 bases, with 12 bases left between them. This clone appeared a single time. The specimen was peripheral blood. This clonotype originated in a human donor in a cohort sampled during active COVID-19. The V and J genes are TRBV19 and TRBJ2-2, with a weak D call TRBD2 (6 bases). CDR3 region: CASSYGSVTGELFF. CDR3 DNA sequence: TGTGCCAGTAGCTACGGGAGTGTCACCGGGGAGCTGTTTTTT.